This T cell receptor beta chain was identified during a study of blood T cells in healthy people across ages. Broader study findings: Roughly linearly, TCR beta diversity per million T cells fell as age increased.

This clonotype has more than one count but fewer than ten. Its specificity is unknown. A second PCR of 7 to 11 cycles used a sample-barcoded 5' primer and a J-beta primer mix. TCRdb re-analysed the 5' RACE reads in MiXCR, keeping a single row per CDR3 protein. The profile shows more than 650,000 distinct CDR3 sequences, about a fifth of them singletons. The sequence came from a man aged 65 to 85 in good health. The sequencing input was blood.

This CDR3 is CASSYSMWGDSGNTIYF. CDR3 coding DNA: TGTGCCAGCAGTTACTCGATGTGGGGGGACTCTGGAAACACCATATATTTT. The V gene is TRBV6-5, the J gene TRBJ1-3; maybe TRBD1 (5 bases). V gave up 0 bases and J gave up 0 bases, with 12 bases separating them. Germline V gene lookup returns CDR1 MNHEY and CDR2 SVGAGI. The CDR3 is 17 residues long.